The subject of this entry is one T cell receptor (beta chain). The CDR3 sequence is 15 residues long. V was pared by 6 bases and J by 2 bases, with 12 bases of the junction left unmatched. Germline loops: CDR1 DFQATT, CDR2 SNEGSKA (reference sequence). This sample was included in a study of blood T cells in healthy people across ages. Combining a sample-barcoded 5' primer with a J-beta primer mix, a second PCR ran for about 6 to 11 cycles. Each CDR3 protein gets one entry after TCRdb re-called the 5' RACE reads with MiXCR. The sample has fewer than 650,000 distinct CDR3 sequences; around 27% are singletons. The same sample was also used in a study of T cells of mothers and their children.

Sample: blood. This chain links TRBV20-1 with TRBJ1-2; TRBD1 agrees at 7 bases. This TCR derives from a boy aged 2 to 10 in good health. The CDR3 nucleotides read TGCAGTGCAGAGGACAGGACCAAGCCCAACTATGGCTACACCTTC. Its translation: CSAEDRTKPNYGYTF.